Following are 16 T cell receptor beta chains from one sample sequenced in a study of T cell responses to AZD1222 COVID-19 vaccine. The table came from immunoSEQ multiplex PCR; TCRdb's copy has only in-frame clones and leaves some out. The table includes around 100,000 clones, around 94% detected once. Sequencing was performed on peripheral blood, taken on day 0 of AZD1222 vaccination. These receptors were collected from an adult in good health.

This sequence joins TRBV5-1 and TRBJ2-1, with TRBD1 matching 10 bases. Trimming took 4 bases from V and 2 from J; bases not matched to a gene: 9. The CDR3 runs 17 residues. CDR1 SGHRS and CDR2 YFSETQ come from the germline V gene. For the CDR3, the DNA is TGCGCCAGCAGCATAGGACAGGGGGACCCGACCTACAATGAGCAGTTCTTC. Its protein is CASSIGQGDPTYNEQFF.

The rearrangement links TRBV9 to TRBJ1-2; D ambiguous. V was trimmed by 0 bases and J by 2 bases, leaving 23 bases between them. CDR3 size: 19 residues. Germline-derived CDR1 and CDR2 are SGDLS and YYNGEE. The chain's CDR3 is CASSVDLGLTPHRNYGYTF. The CDR3 DNA sequence: TGTGCCAGCAGCGTAGACCTTGGCTTAACGCCTCACCGCAACTATGGCTACACCTTC. Based on the CDR3 plus reference TRBV9 and TRBJ1-2, the full variable domain is DSGVTQTPKHLITATGQRVTLRCSPRSGDLSVYWYQQSLDQGLQFLIQYYNGEERAKGNILERFSAQQFPDLHSELNLSSLELGDSALYFCASSVDLGLTPHRNYGYTFGSGTRLTVV.

This clone appeared once. The chain uses TRBV3-1 (or the pseudogene TRBV3-2) and TRBJ2-5; 9 bases line up with TRBD1. Germline V gives CDR1 LGHDT, CDR2 YNNKEL (reference sequence). CDR3 size: 16 residues. Trimming removed 3 bases from V and 4 bases from J; junction bases left unmatched: 9. CDR3 coding DNA: TGTGCCAGCAGCCACTCCGGGACAGGGCCAGGAGAGACCCAGTACTTC. It specifies CASSHSGTGPGETQYF.

This clone turned up a few times. The chain has TRBV7-9 and TRBJ1-2, with D perhaps TRBD1 (5 bases). The length of the CDR3 is 14 residues. Germline V CDR1 and CDR2: SEHNR, FQNEAQ (reference sequence). V was clipped by 4 bases and J by 8 bases, with 17 bases between them. In nucleotides, the CDR3 is TGTGCCAGCAGCTCCGGGGCCCGGGCCGGGGGCTACACCTTC. Encoded protein: CASSSGARAGGYTF.

V gene TRBV3-1 (or the pseudogene TRBV3-2) combines with J gene TRBJ2-3; 9 bases match TRBD2. Germline V lookup: CDR1 LGHDT, CDR2 YNNKEL (reference sequence). CDR3 length: 15 residues. The J segment lost 2 bases and the V segment lost 1 base, leaving 1 base of the junction unmatched. The CDR3 sequence is CASSQGGGVTDTQYF. The CDR3 DNA is TGTGCCAGCAGCCAAGGCGGGGGGGTCACAGATACGCAGTATTTT.

V is TRBV11-2 and J is TRBJ1-1; D call uncertain. This CDR3 contains 14 residues. Germline V lookup: CDR1 SGHAT, CDR2 FQNNGV. V was clipped by 6 bases and J by 4 bases, with 15 bases between them. The DNA of the CDR3 is TGTGCCAGCAGTCGCCTCAAGGGAGGCACTGAAGCTTTCTTT. Residues: CASSRLKGGTEAFF.

The table lists this clone with a count of one. V is TRBV18 and J is TRBJ1-2, with a possible D match to TRBD1 (6 bases). Per germline, CDR1 KGHSH and CDR2 LQKENI. The CDR3 sequence is 14 residues long. Between the trimmed V and J ends, which lost 2 bases and 5 bases, there was a span of 12 bases. CDR3 DNA: TGTGCCAGCTCACCAAACGGGGGCGTTTATGGCTACACCTTC. Protein sequence: CASSPNGGVYGYTF.

The CDR3, as DNA: TGTGCCAGCAGCTTAGCCGGGACAGGCTACAATGAGCAGTTCTTC. Its translation is CASSLAGTGYNEQFF. The chain combines TRBV28 with TRBJ2-1; TRBD1 aligns across 8 bases. V lost 6 bases and J lost 3; bases outside the gene matches: 7. Per germline, CDR1 MDHEN and CDR2 SYDVKM. CDR3 size: 15 residues.

The CDR3 DNA sequence: TGTGCCAGCAACGAACAGGATCCTGGGTATGGCTACACCTTC. The encoded protein is CASNEQDPGYGYTF. The V call is TRBV6-5, the J call TRBJ1-2, with D possibly TRBD1 on 5 matching bases. Trimming pared 7 bases from V and 5 bases from J, leaving 17 bases between. The CDR3 loop spans 14 amino acids. Germline V lookup: CDR1 MNHEY, CDR2 SVGAGI.

The chain carries TRBV7-2 and TRBJ1-5; 7 bases are shared with TRBD1. V was clipped by 1 base and J by 7 bases; unmatched bases: 4. CDR1 is SGHTA, CDR2 FQGNSA, per germline. The CDR3 length is 14 residues. This CDR3 reads CASSLGQGLQPQHF. CDR3 in DNA: TGTGCCAGCAGCTTAGGACAGGGATTACAGCCCCAGCATTTT. Based on the CDR3 plus reference TRBV7-2 and TRBJ1-5, the full variable domain is GAGVSQSPSNKVTEKGKDVELRCDPISGHTALYWYRQSLGQGLEFLIYFQGNSAPDKSGLPSDRFSAERTGGSVSTLTIQRTQQEDSAVYLCASSLGQGLQPQHFGDGTRLSIL.

The rearrangement joins TRBV3-1 (or the pseudogene TRBV3-2) to TRBJ1-6; D not resolved. Trimming took 1 base from V and 10 from J, leaving 14 bases between them. Germline V gene sequence: CDR1 LGHDT, CDR2 YNNKEL (reference sequence). This CDR3 is 15 amino acids long. CDR3 sequence reads: CASSQALGERSPLHF. Written as DNA, the CDR3 is TGTGCCAGCAGCCAAGCGTTGGGTGAGCGATCACCCCTCCACTTT.

This chain connects TRBV11-3 to TRBJ1-4, with 9 bases fitting TRBD1. V shed 5 bases and J 4 bases; nucleotides not matched to a gene: 5. CDR3 size: 15 residues. In germline, CDR1 is SGHNT, CDR2 YENEEA. DNA of the CDR3: TGTGCCAGCAGCCCACGGGGACAGGGTAATGAAAAACTGTTTTTT. Its translation is CASSPRGQGNEKLFF.

The genes are TRBV10-3 and TRBJ1-6; no clear D gene. The CDR3 is made up of 17 amino acids. Germline V gene lookup returns CDR1 ENHRY and CDR2 SYGVKD. V lost 0 bases, J lost 6 bases, and 15 bases lay in between. This CDR3 reads CAISESTFGESNSPLHF. As DNA, the CDR3 is TGTGCCATCAGTGAGTCGACATTCGGGGAATCTAATTCACCCCTCCACTTT.

This clone was counted only a few times. The rearrangement links TRBV5-6 to TRBJ2-1, with TRBD1 matching over 8 bases. This CDR3 has 14 residues. CDR1 is SGHDT, CDR2 YYEEEE, per germline. The trim removed 3 bases at V and 5 bases at J, leaving 4 bases unmatched. In DNA form, the CDR3 reads TGTGCCAGCAGCTCGACAGGGGTCGACAATGAGCAGTTCTTC. This encodes CASSSTGVDNEQFF.

This clone was picked up one time. The chain combines TRBV6-1 with TRBJ2-1; a weak D match, TRBD2 (7 bases). There are 16 residues in the CDR3. Trimming pared 3 bases from V and 3 bases from J, leaving 15 bases between. CDR1 is MNHNS, CDR2 SASEGT, per germline. CDR3 in DNA: TGTGCCAGCAGTGATCGGGGCGGGGGCGACTACAATGAGCAGTTCTTC. Translating gives CASSDRGGGDYNEQFF.

The rearrangement uses TRBV9 and TRBJ1-2; D uncertain. The V gene lost 6 bases and the J gene lost 0 bases, with 12 bases spanning the gap. Germline V gene data show CDR1 as SGDLS and CDR2 as YYNGEE. The CDR3 totals 14 residues. CDR3 sequence: CASTGVRANYGYTF. The CDR3 DNA reads as TGTGCCAGCACTGGAGTTAGAGCTAACTATGGCTACACCTTC.